The sequence of this T cell receptor (beta chain) was determined in a study of T cell responses to AZD1222 COVID-19 vaccine. This CDR3 spans 14 amino acids. Trimming removed 1 base from V and 2 bases from J, with 6 bases in between. The germline V gene encodes CDR1 LNHNV and CDR2 YYDKDF (reference sequence). Regarding this clone: What it binds is not known.

Profiling relied on immunoSEQ multiplex PCR, and the TCRdb table lists in-frame clones only, not all of them. The sample lists about 60,000 clones; around 83% were seen once. The study, taken as a whole, reports: Nearly half of the spike-specific TCRs reportedly recognize variant regions that carry no mutations. Clonal diversity was possibly underestimated; the donors were predominantly white British and more often female.

V and J are TRBV15 and TRBJ1-3, with D hard to call. This TCR came from an adult in good health. The input for sequencing was peripheral blood, taken on day 0 of AZD1222 vaccination. The CDR3 sequence is CATSRGGAGNTIYF. The CDR3 DNA reads as TGTGCCACCAGCAGAGGTGGGGCTGGAAACACCATATATTTT. The complete variable domain, with remaining parts taken from reference TRBV15 and TRBJ1-3, reads DAMVIQNPRYQVTQFGKPVTLSCSQTLNHNVMYWYQQKSSQAPKLLFHYYDKDFNNEADTPDNFQSRRPNTSFCFLDIRSPGLGDTAMYLCATSRGGAGNTIYFGEGSWLTVV.